This passage covers 10 T cell receptor beta chains from one sample sequenced in a study of radiotherapy plus CTLA-4 blockade in lung cancer. Sequenced by immunoSEQ multiplex PCR; TCRdb stores in-frame clones only, minus some. The data hold tens of thousands of clones, with roughly 85% observed a single time. The sequencing here drew on peripheral blood, taken from a patient treated with radiotherapy plus ipilimumab. These receptors came from a human donor with non-small cell lung cancer who had a complete response to radiotherapy plus ipilimumab.

The V call is TRBV5-1, the J call TRBJ2-4; 12 bases agree with TRBD2. Trimming took 3 bases from V and 12 from J; bases not matched to a gene: 7. The germline V gene has CDR1 SGHRS and CDR2 YFSETQ. CDR3 length equals 14 residues. The CDR3 protein is CASSSSGRAAAQYF. The CDR3, as DNA: TGCGCCAGCAGCTCTAGCGGGAGGGCCGCAGCTCAGTACTTC.

The CDR3 nucleotides read TGTGCCAGCAGTGAAAAGGCGTATCCGTATTTT. It is translated as CASSEKAYPYF. The rearrangement joins TRBV2 to TRBJ2-3, with D unclear. CDR1 and CDR2 from the germline V gene are SNHLY and FYNNEI. There are 11 residues in the CDR3. V lost 2 bases and J lost 14, with 11 bases in between.

The chain recombines TRBV9 with TRBJ2-3; TRBD2 might be the D (6 bases). CDR1 is SGDLS and CDR2 is YYNGEE in the germline V gene. The CDR3 is 14 amino acids. Trimming shortened V by 1 base and J by 3 bases, and 9 bases separated the two germline ends. CDR3 sequence (DNA): TGTGCCAGCAGCGTATTGGGGAGGACAGATACGCAGTATTTT. It codes for CASSVLGRTDTQYF.

V is TRBV5-1 and J is TRBJ2-6; no clear D gene. V was trimmed by 4 bases and J by 3 bases, leaving 14 bases between them. From germline, CDR1 is SGHRS and CDR2 YFSETQ. The CDR3 consists of 16 residues. The CDR3 DNA reads TGCGCCAGCAGCACTGGTCAGCCCCTTGGGGCCAACGTCCTGACTTTC. It yields the protein CASSTGQPLGANVLTF.

The chain uses TRBV5-1 and TRBJ1-1, with TRBD1 as a possible D gene (6 bases). CDR3 length: 14 residues. V was clipped by 3 bases and J by 1 base, with 10 bases between them. CDR1 is SGHRS, CDR2 YFSETQ, per germline. CDR3 DNA: TGCGCCAGCAGCTCAAGGACAGAGAACACTGAAGCTTTCTTT. Protein sequence: CASSSRTENTEAFF. Together with reference TRBV5-1 and TRBJ1-1, the CDR3 gives the full variable domain: KAGVTQTPRYLIKTRGQQVTLSCSPISGHRSVSWYQQTPGQGLQFLFEYFSETQRNKGNFPGRFSGRQFSNSRSEMNVSTLELGDSALYLCASSSRTENTEAFFGQGTRLTVV.

The rearrangement uses TRBV19 and TRBJ2-7; 7 positions agree with TRBD2. The CDR3 loop spans 14 amino acids. Germline CDR1 LNHDA, CDR2 SQIVND (reference sequence). V was clipped by 7 bases and J by 0 bases; unmatched bases: 6. This CDR3 is CASNPSGSSYEQYF. The CDR3 coding sequence is TGTGCCAGTAACCCTAGCGGTAGCTCCTACGAGCAGTACTTC.

This clone was observed a handful of times. CDR3 residues: CATREDRGLVNEQFF. The CDR3 region has the DNA TGTGCCACGCGGGAGGACAGGGGGCTAGTGAATGAGCAGTTCTTC. This chain connects TRBV10-3 to TRBJ2-1; 11 bases align to TRBD1. Per germline, CDR1 ENHRY and CDR2 SYGVKD. The CDR3 is 15 amino acids. The V and J ends lost 10 bases and 7 bases, in that order; junction bases with no gene match: 12.

The rearrangement joins TRBV7-9 to TRBJ1-5; 7 bases are shared with TRBD1. CDR1 SEHNR and CDR2 FQNEAQ come from the germline V gene (reference sequence). The CDR3 covers 14 residues. V shed 5 bases, J shed 0 bases, and the junction held 1 base outside the gene matches. The CDR3 nucleotides are TGTGCCAGCAGCAACAGGGGTAGCAATCAGCCCCAGCATTTT. Its translation is CASSNRGSNQPQHF.

In nucleotides, the CDR3 is TGTGCCTGGAGTGTACGCAGGATAAGAAGCACAGATACGCAGTATTTT. This sequence encodes CAWSVRRIRSTDTQYF. V and J are TRBV30 and TRBJ2-3, with unresolved D. The CDR3 is 16 amino acids. Germline CDR1 GTSNPN, CDR2 SVGIG (reference sequence). V was shortened by 0 bases and J by 0 bases, with 13 bases between the two germline ends.

This clone has just a few counts. This chain connects TRBV6-6 to TRBJ1-5; D remains unclear. Germline V lookup: CDR1 MNHNY, CDR2 SVGAGI (reference sequence). This CDR3 has 14 residues. The V and J ends lost 2 bases and 10 bases respectively, with 15 bases between them. CDR3 protein: CASSYEKWIFPQHF. The DNA of the CDR3 is TGTGCCAGCAGTTACGAAAAGTGGATCTTTCCCCAGCATTTT.